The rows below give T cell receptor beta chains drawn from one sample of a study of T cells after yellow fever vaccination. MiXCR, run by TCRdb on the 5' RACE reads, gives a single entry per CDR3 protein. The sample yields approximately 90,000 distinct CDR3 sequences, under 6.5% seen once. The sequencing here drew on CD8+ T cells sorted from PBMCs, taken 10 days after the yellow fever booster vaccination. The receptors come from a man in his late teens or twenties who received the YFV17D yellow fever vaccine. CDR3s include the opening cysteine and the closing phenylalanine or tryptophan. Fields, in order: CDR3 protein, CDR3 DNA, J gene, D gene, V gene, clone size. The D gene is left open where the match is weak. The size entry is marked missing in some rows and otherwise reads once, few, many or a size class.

CASSIFNRGYQPQHF | TGTGCCAGTAGTATATTTAACAGAGGTTATCAGCCCCAGCATTTT | TRBJ1-5 | NA | TRBV19 | NA
CSPSRGGFNEQFF | TGCAGCCCCTCAAGGGGGGGTTTCAATGAGCAGTTCTTC | TRBJ2-1 | NA | TRBV29-1 | few
CASSSSGEAYEQYF | TGTGCCAGCAGCTCTAGCGGGGAAGCCTACGAGCAGTACTTC | TRBJ2-7 | TRBD2 | TRBV7-9 | few
CATSRDAVGRETQYF | TGTGCCACCAGCAGAGATGCTGTGGGGCGGGAGACCCAGTACTTC | TRBJ2-5 | NA | TRBV15 | many
CASSYWTSGALSGANVLTF | TGTGCCAGCAGTTACTGGACTAGCGGAGCCTTATCTGGGGCCAACGTCCTGACTTTC | TRBJ2-6 | TRBD2 | TRBV6-6 | NA
CASSSQGQLGTDTQYF | TGTGCCAGCAGCTCCCAAGGACAGCTGGGCACAGATACGCAGTATTTT | TRBJ2-3 | NA | TRBV13 | many
CASSHDLAGVAETQYF | TGTGCCAGCAGCCATGATTTAGCGGGGGTTGCAGAGACCCAGTACTTC | TRBJ2-5 | TRBD2 | TRBV4-2 | once
CASSYPGPYGVTQYF | TGTGCCAGCAGTTACCCAGGCCCGTACGGGGTGACCCAGTACTTC | TRBJ2-5 | NA | TRBV6-5 | few
CASSGLADLTDTQYF | TGTGCCAGCAGCGGACTAGCGGATCTCACAGATACGCAGTATTTT | TRBJ2-3 | TRBD2 | TRBV6-5 | NA
CASSPGAAQGDDEQFF | TGCGCCAGCAGCCCAGGCGCGGCGCAGGGGGACGATGAGCAGTTCTTC | TRBJ2-1 | TRBD1 | TRBV4-3 | many
CASSLVRLANVELFF | TGTGCCAGCAGTTTAGTGAGACTAGCGAATGTGGAGCTGTTTTTT | TRBJ2-2 | TRBD2 | TRBV27 | few
CASSQVVAGEKLFF | TGTGCCAGCAGCCAAGTAGTGGCGGGTGAAAAACTGTTTTTT | TRBJ1-4 | NA | TRBV3-1 | NA
CASSQAGAYEQYF | TGCGCCAGCAGCCAAGCGGGGGCCTACGAGCAGTACTTC | TRBJ2-7 | NA | TRBV4-1 | many
CASRGSPYEQYF | TGTGCCAGCAGAGGTTCCCCCTACGAGCAGTACTTC | TRBJ2-7 | NA | TRBV7-9 | many
CASSPRPRWGTDTQYF | TGTGCCAGTAGTCCTCGGCCAAGGTGGGGCACAGATACGCAGTATTTT | TRBJ2-3 | NA | TRBV19 | NA
CASSEGTEAFF | TGTGCCAGCAGCGAGGGGACTGAAGCTTTCTTT | TRBJ1-1 | NA | TRBV6-5 | few
CATAPDGGNNYGYTF | TGTGCCACCGCCCCGGACGGGGGCAATAACTATGGCTACACCTTC | TRBJ1-2 | NA | TRBV2 | NA
CASSFQGWDTEAFF | TGTGCCAGCAGCTTCCAGGGGTGGGACACTGAAGCTTTCTTT | TRBJ1-1 | NA | TRBV7-2 | few
CASSFHRLNGNTIYF | TGTGCCAGCAGCTTTCACAGGTTGAACGGAAACACCATATATTTT | TRBJ1-3 | NA | TRBV7-9 | few
CSVVVSGGTGANVLTF | TGCAGCGTTGTAGTAAGCGGGGGAACTGGGGCCAACGTCCTGACTTTC | TRBJ2-6 | TRBD2 | TRBV29-1 | few
CASSYTPGSTGNTIYF | TGTGCCAGCAGTTACACCCCAGGGTCTACTGGAAACACCATATATTTT | TRBJ1-3 | NA | TRBV6-5 | few
CASSYRYGVYNEQFF | TGCGCCAGCAGCTACCGGTACGGGGTTTACAATGAGCAGTTCTTC | TRBJ2-1 | NA | TRBV5-1 | many
CASSEFDRASEGYTF | TGTGCCAGCAGCGAGTTCGACAGGGCGTCGGAGGGCTACACCTTC | TRBJ1-2 | TRBD1 | TRBV9 | NA
CASSPSEGGNYGYTF | TGCGCCAGCAGCCCATCTGAGGGGGGCAACTATGGCTACACCTTC | TRBJ1-2 | NA | TRBV5-1 | many
CASSLPESTEAFF | TGTGCCAGCAGCTTACCGGAATCCACTGAAGCTTTCTTT | TRBJ1-1 | NA | TRBV7-9 | few
CASSSPGGGDTQYF | TGTGCCAGCAGCTCTCCGGGGGGCGGAGATACGCAGTATTTT | TRBJ2-3 | NA | TRBV7-9 | many
CASRPTGRNSPLHF | TGTGCCAGCAGACCGACAGGGAGGAATTCACCCCTCCACTTT | TRBJ1-6 | TRBD1 | TRBV6-5 | many